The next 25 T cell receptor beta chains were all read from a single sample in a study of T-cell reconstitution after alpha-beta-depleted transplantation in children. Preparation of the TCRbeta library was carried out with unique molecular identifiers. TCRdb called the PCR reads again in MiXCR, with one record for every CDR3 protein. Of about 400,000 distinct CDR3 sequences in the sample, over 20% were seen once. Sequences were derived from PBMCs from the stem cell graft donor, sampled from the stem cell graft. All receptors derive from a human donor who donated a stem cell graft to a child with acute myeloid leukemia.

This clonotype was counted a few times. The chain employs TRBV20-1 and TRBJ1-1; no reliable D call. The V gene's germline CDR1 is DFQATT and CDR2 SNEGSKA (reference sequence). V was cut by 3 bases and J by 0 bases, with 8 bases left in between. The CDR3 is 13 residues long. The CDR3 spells CSASVYVNTEAFF. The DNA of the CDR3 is TGCAGTGCTAGCGTCTACGTGAACACTGAAGCTTTCTTT.

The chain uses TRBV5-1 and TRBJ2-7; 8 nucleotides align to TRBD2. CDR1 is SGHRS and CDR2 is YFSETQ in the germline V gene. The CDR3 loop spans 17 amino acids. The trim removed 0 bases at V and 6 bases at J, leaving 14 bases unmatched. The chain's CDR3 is CASSLEAGTRGSGEQYF. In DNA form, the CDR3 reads TGCGCCAGCAGCTTGGAAGCAGGGACTAGGGGTTCCGGCGAGCAGTACTTC. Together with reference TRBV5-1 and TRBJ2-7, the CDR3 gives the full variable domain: KAGVTQTPRYLIKTRGQQVTLSCSPISGHRSVSWYQQTPGQGLQFLFEYFSETQRNKGNFPGRFSGRQFSNSRSEMNVSTLELGDSALYLCASSLEAGTRGSGEQYFGPGTRLTVT.

The CDR3 sequence is CASSLKTGAGYEQYF. CDR3 nucleotide sequence: TGCGCCAGCAGCCTCAAGACAGGGGCTGGTTACGAGCAGTACTTC. The chain has TRBV5-1 and TRBJ2-7; 8 positions match TRBD1. Trimming at V came to 4 bases and at J to 4 bases, leaving 10 bases not matched to a gene. Germline CDR1 SGHRS, CDR2 YFSETQ. This CDR3 has 15 amino acids.

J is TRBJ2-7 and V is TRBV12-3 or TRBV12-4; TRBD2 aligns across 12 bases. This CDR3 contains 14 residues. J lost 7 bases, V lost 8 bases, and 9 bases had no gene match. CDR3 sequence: CASGPLAGGWEQYF. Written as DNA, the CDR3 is TGTGCCAGCGGTCCGCTAGCGGGAGGGTGGGAGCAGTACTTC.

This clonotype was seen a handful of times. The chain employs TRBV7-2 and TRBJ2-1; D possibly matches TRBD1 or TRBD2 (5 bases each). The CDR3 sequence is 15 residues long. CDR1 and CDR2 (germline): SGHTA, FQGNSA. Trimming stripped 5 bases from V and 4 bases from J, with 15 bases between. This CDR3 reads CASSLTWGIYNEQFF. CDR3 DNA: TGTGCCAGCAGCCTCACCTGGGGGATTTACAATGAGCAGTTCTTC.

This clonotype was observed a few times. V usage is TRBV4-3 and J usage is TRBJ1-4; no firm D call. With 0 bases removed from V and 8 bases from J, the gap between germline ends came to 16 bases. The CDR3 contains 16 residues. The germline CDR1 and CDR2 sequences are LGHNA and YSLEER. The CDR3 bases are TGCGCCAGCAGCCAAGACGATCTCGGGCGTTCGGAAAAACTGTTTTTT. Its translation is CASSQDDLGRSEKLFF.

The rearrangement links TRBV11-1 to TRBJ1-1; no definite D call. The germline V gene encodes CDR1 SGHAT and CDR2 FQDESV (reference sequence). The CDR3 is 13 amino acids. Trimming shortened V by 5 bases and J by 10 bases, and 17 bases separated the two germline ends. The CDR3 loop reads CASSPRQDVAAFF. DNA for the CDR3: TGTGCCAGCAGCCCACGACAAGATGTTGCAGCTTTCTTT.

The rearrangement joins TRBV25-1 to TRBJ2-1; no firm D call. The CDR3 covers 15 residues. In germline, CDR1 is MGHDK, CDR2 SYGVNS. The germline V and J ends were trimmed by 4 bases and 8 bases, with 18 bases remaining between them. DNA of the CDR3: TGTGCCAGCAGTGGGGCCTCCCCTAGATACTATGAGCAGTTCTTC. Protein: CASSGASPRYYEQFF.

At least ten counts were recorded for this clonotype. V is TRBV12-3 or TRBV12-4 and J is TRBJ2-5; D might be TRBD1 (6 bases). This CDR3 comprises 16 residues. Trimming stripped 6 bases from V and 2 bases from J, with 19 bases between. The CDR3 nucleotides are TGTGCCAGCAGCAAGGGACAATTATTATTACAAGAGACCCAGTACTTC. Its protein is CASSKGQLLLQETQYF.

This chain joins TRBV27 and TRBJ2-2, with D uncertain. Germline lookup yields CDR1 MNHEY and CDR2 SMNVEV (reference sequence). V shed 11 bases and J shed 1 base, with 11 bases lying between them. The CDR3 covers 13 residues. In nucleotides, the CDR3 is TGTGCCTCCCAAGCTTGGAACACCGGGGAGCTGTTTTTT. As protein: CASQAWNTGELFF.

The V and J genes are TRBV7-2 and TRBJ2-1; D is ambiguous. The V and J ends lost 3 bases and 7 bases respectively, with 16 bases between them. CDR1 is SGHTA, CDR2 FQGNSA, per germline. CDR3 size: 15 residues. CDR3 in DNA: TGTGCCAGCAGCTTCTATTCCACCCATCGGAATGAGCAGTTCTTC. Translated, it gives CASSFYSTHRNEQFF.

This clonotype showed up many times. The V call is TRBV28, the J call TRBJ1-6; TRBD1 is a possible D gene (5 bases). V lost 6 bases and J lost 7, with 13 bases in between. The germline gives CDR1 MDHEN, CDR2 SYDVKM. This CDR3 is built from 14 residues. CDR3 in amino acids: CASRWDVQNSPLHF. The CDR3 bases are TGTGCCAGCAGATGGGACGTCCAAAATTCACCCCTCCACTTT.

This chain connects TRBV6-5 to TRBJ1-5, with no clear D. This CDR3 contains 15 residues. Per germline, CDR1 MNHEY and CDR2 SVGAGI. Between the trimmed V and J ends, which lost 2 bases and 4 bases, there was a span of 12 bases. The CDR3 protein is CASSYAATPNQPQHF. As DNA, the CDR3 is TGTGCCAGCAGTTACGCGGCAACCCCAAATCAGCCCCAGCATTTT.

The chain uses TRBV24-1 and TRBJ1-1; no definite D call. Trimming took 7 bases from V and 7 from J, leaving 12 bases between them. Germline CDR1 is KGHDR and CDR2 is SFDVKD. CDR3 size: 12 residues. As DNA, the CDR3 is TGTGCCACCAGCCTGCCGGGAGGTGAAGCTTTCTTT. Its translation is CATSLPGGEAFF.

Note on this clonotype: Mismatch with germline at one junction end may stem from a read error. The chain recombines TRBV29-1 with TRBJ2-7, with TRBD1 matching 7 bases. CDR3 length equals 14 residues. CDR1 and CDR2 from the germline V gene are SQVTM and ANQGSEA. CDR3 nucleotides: TGCAGCGTTGGATTCCGGACAGGCTCCCACGAGCAGTACTTC. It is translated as CSVGFRTGSHEQYF.

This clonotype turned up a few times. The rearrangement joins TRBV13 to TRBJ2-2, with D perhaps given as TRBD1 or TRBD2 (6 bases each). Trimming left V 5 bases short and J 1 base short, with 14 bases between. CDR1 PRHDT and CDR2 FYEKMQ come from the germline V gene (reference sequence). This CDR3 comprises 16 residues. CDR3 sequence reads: CASSARGRGNTGELFF. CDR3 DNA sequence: TGTGCCAGCAGCGCCCGGGGGCGAGGGAACACCGGGGAGCTGTTTTTT.

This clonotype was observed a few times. CDR3 amino acids: CASSLGLAGKETQYF. The CDR3 DNA sequence: TGTGCCAGCAGTTTGGGACTAGCGGGAAAGGAGACCCAGTACTTC. The chain recombines TRBV12-3 or TRBV12-4 with TRBJ2-5, with TRBD2 identical over 13 bases. The ends lost 3 bases at V and 5 bases at J; junction bases unmatched: 3. This CDR3 has 15 amino acids.

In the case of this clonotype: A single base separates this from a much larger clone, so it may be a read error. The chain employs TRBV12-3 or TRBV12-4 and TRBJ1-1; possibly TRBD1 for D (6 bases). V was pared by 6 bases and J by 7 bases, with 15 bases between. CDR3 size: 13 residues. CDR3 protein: CASSPAGTSEAFF. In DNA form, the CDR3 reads TGTGCCAGCAGCCCTGCCGGGACAAGTGAAGCTTTCTTT.

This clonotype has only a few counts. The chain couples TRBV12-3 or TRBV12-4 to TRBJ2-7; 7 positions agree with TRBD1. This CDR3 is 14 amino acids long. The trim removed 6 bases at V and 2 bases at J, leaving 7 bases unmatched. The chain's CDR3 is CASRPGTDTYEQYF. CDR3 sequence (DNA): TGTGCCAGCAGACCCGGGACAGACACCTACGAGCAGTACTTC.

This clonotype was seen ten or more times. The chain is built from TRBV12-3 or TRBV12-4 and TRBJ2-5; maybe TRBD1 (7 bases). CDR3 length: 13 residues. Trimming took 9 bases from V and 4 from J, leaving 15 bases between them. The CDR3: CASRQGGGETQYF. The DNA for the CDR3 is TGTGCCAGTAGACAGGGAGGTGGAGAGACCCAGTACTTC.

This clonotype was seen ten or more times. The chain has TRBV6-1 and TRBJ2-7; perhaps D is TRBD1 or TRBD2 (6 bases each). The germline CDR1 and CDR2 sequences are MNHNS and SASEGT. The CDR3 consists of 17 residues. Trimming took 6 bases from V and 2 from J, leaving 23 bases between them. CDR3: CASSQLTPGAGTYEQYF. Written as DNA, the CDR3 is TGTGCCAGCAGCCAACTTACTCCGGGGGCAGGGACCTACGAGCAGTACTTC.

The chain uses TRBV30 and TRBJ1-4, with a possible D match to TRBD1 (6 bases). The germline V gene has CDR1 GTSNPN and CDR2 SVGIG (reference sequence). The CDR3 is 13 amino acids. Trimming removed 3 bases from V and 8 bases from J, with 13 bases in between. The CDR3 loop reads CAWRSGGKEKLFF. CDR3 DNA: TGTGCCTGGAGATCCGGGGGCAAGGAAAAACTGTTTTTT.

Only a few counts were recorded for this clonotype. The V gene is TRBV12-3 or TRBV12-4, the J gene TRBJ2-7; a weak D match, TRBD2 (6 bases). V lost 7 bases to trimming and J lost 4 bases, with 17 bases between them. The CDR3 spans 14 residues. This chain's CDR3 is CASNLGGPFYEQYF. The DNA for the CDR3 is TGTGCCAGCAACTTGGGGGGTCCCTTTTACGAGCAGTACTTC.

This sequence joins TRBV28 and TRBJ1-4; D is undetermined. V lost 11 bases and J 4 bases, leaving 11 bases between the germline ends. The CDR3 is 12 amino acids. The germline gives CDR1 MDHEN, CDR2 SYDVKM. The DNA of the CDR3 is TGTGCCCACGGGGTGGTTAATGAAAAACTGTTTTTT. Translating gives CAHGVVNEKLFF.

DNA of the CDR3: TGTGCCAGCAGTTACTCGACCCGCGGAAACACCGGGGAGCTGTTTTTT. Translation gives CASSYSTRGNTGELFF. The J gene is TRBJ2-2, the V gene TRBV6-5, with D unresolved. This CDR3 has 16 residues. V was pared by 0 bases and J by 2 bases, with 10 bases between. Germline V CDR1 and CDR2: MNHEY, SVGAGI.